This is a list of T cell receptor beta chains from one sample in a study of blood T cell repertoires in COVID-19. Only in-frame clones appear in the TCRdb table, and some are missing; sequencing was by immunoSEQ multiplex PCR. The sample records a few hundred thousand clones, roughly 86% being singletons. Source material: peripheral blood. The receptors originated from a young woman with COVID-19, enrolled during active disease. Both conserved end residues are part of each CDR3. Fields, in order: V gene, D gene, J gene, CDR3 protein, CDR3 DNA. The D gene is left open where the match is weak.

TRBV27	.	TRBJ2-7	CASSAPSAGYEQYF	TGTGCCAGCAGTGCCCCCTCAGCAGGCTACGAGCAGTACTTC
TRBV5-1	TRBD1	TRBJ2-7	CASSSRGTGTYEQYF	TGCGCCAGCAGCTCCCGGGGGACAGGGACCTACGAGCAGTACTTC
TRBV28	TRBD2	TRBJ2-1	CASSRSGANEQFF	TGTGCCAGCAGTCGTAGCGGGGCTAATGAGCAGTTCTTC
TRBV6-5	.	TRBJ2-6	CASGRRAGANVLTF	TGTGCCAGCGGGCGCAGGGCCGGGGCCAACGTCCTGACTTTC
TRBV24-1	.	TRBJ1-1	CATSAAGSGDTEAFF	TGTGCCACCAGTGCCGCAGGGTCTGGGGACACTGAAGCTTTCTTT
TRBV27	.	TRBJ2-1	CASSFRAAHNEQFF	TGTGCCAGCAGTTTCCGCGCCGCCCACAATGAGCAGTTCTTC
TRBV28	TRBD1	TRBJ1-6	CASPPPGQVYSPLHF	TGTGCCAGCCCCCCCCCGGGACAGGTGTATTCACCCCTCCACTTT
TRBV30	TRBD2	TRBJ2-7	CAWKVTSGSLNF	TGTGCCTGGAAAGTGACTAGCGGGAGCCTTAACTTC
TRBV6-5	.	TRBJ2-1	CASSYAGSGNEQFF	TGTGCCAGCAGTTACGCGGGTTCGGGGAATGAGCAGTTCTTC
TRBV6-6	.	TRBJ2-7	CASSDEGGYEQYF	TGTGCCAGCAGTGATGAAGGGGGCTACGAGCAGTACTTC
TRBV7-3	TRBD2	TRBJ2-1	CASSTYGTSGRGMIYNEQFF	TGTGCCAGCAGCACTTACGGGACTAGCGGGAGAGGTATGATCTACAATGAGCAGTTCTTC
TRBV7-3	.	TRBJ1-1	CASSPPGGTEAFF	TGTGCCAGCAGCCCCCCTGGCGGCACTGAAGCTTTCTTT
TRBV4-1	TRBD2	TRBJ2-5	CASSPMVSGGAKTQYF	TGCGCCAGCAGTCCAATGGTCTCGGGAGGAGCCAAGACCCAGTACTTC
TRBV19	TRBD1	TRBJ2-2	CAVKPRDRFTGELFF	TGTGCCGTGAAGCCCCGGGACAGATTCACCGGGGAGCTGTTTTTT
TRBV30	.	TRBJ1-2	CAWSPYRQSGYGYTF	TGTGCCTGGAGCCCTTACCGACAGTCCGGTTATGGCTACACCTTC